What follows describes a single T cell receptor (beta chain). The sample holds a few counts of this clone. Its antigen is unknown. As a mouse receptor, it takes its gene names and germline sequences from the mouse. The read terminates 4 residues before the CDR3 end, so the remaining end is supplied by the germline J gene. This entry belongs to a study of CD8+ T cells in alopecia areata listed by TCRdb under 2018. Concerning the study at large: Skin from C3H/HeJ donors aged roughly 6-13 months with spontaneous alopecia was grafted onto female C3H/HeJ recipients aged roughly 6-10 weeks. Amplification of TCRbeta CDR3 regions was done by immunoSEQ multiplex PCR using 35 Vbeta forward primers and 13 Jbeta reverse primers. Clonality in the scalp was compared among normal scalp (n=4), patchy alopecia areata scalp (n=8), and alopecia totalis/universalis scalp (n=8). To study T cell clonal expansion in alopecia areata, the researchers applied high-throughput TCRbeta sequencing to both the C3H/HeJ mouse model and human patients. RNA came from the PAXgene miRNA kit for fixed scalp, the miRNeasy kit for PBMCs, and the RNeasy kit for mouse skin. In humans, TCRbeta sequencing was performed on scalp tissue and on sorted CD4+ and CD8+ peripheral blood T cells from healthy controls and from patients with patchy or totalis/universalis alopecia areata. Broader findings and caveats from the paper: Scalp TCR repertoire analysis is complicated because resident alphabeta T cells in normal human skin are also sequenced, whereas mouse skin is dominated by gammadelta T cells. Compared with normal scalp, lesional scalp, particularly in alopecia totalis/universalis, had higher clonality and more expanded CD8+ clones, which suggests antigenic drive. Shared TCR sequences between patients were less evident than in mice, which may be partly attributable to HLA diversity in the patient population.

The germline V gene yields NSHNY for CDR1 and SYGAGN for CDR2. The CDR3 spans 16 residues, from the cysteine through the phenylalanine. The DNA has 36 bases, all within the CDR3, and is read from base 1. V is pruned by 3 bases and J by 2 bases, leaving 4 bases of the junction without a gene match. Libraries were constructed by the immunoSEQ multiplex PCR assay. To provide template for TCR sequencing, every sample had RNA extracted and reverse transcribed into cDNA. First-strand cDNA was synthesized with SuperScript III using a 2:1 mix of oligo-dT and random hexamers. A synthetic immune receptor repertoire was used to measure amplification bias, and any remaining bias was corrected computationally. Libraries were sequenced on Illumina HiSeq with 60 bp reads covering the CDR3, read from J toward V. Per the source publication's procedure: After raw reads were preprocessed to remove errors, the CDR3 was defined following IMGT conventions as running from the conserved cysteine to phenylalanine. To get clonality, Shannon entropy was normalized by log2 of the number of productive unique TCRs and the result was subtracted from 1. CD4 or CD8 identity of scalp clones was inferred by cross-referencing scalp TCRbeta sequences with sorted blood CD4 and CD8 repertoires. Held by TCRdb, this immuneACCESS table contains in-frame sequences only and omits some clones. Under half of the omission traces to an unresolved V gene where checked; the cause of the rest is unknown. The V and J calls and clone size were taken over from that table, and D and trimming were inferred from the DNA. The table for this sample lists around 290,000 clones, none of them counted only once. Of the sample, more than 0.95% is held by the ten largest clones.

Pooled mouse cutaneous lymph node cells were stained for CD4, CD8alpha, NKG2D, NKG2ACE and other markers and were then sorted on a BD Influx. The sequencing sample was made of CD4+ T cells sorted from a lymph node. The chain was built from TRBV13-1 and TRBJ2-2, with 10 central nucleotides matching TRBD1. The TCR originated in a C3H/HeJ mouse with alopecia areata. The strain in question carries the MHC haplotype H2-k. The part of the CDR3 DNA that was read is TGTGCCAGCAGTGTCGACAGGGGGCGGAACACCGGG. Translated, it reads CASSVDRGRNTG. The full CDR3 reads CASSVDRGRNTGQLYF.